A single TCR beta chain is shown here with its context. No antigen is known for it. The CDR3 consists of 16 residues. With V trimmed by 7 bases and J by 1 base, 9 bases remained unmatched. CDR1 and CDR2 from the germline V gene are MDHEN and SYDVKM. This specimen comes from a study of cytomegalovirus exposure and HLA in healthy donors. Overall study results and limits: The study listed around 150 cytomegalovirus-associated TCR beta chains. In a later analysis, compared with equally common non-associated chains, HLA-associated beta chains were more expanded. Excluded: some indistinguishable V segments such as TRBV6-2 and TRBV6-3.

In the PCR, 60 Vbeta and 13 Jbeta primers were used. Libraries were prepared by immunoSEQ multiplex PCR; TCRdb keeps only in-frame clonotypes and omits some of them. The sample includes about 150,000 clones, roughly 74% seen only once; the top ten take approximately 3%. Sample: PBMCs. The chain has TRBV28 and TRBJ2-2; 7 bases are shared with TRBD2. This TCR came from a man younger than 30 in good health and CMV-seronegative. The DNA of the CDR3 is TGTGCCAGCACGGGGGGTGAGAGCGGGAACACCGGGGAGCTGTTTTTT. The encoded protein is CASTGGESGNTGELFF.